Below, 26 T cell receptor beta chains from the same sample are listed, as sequenced in a study of T cell clonotyping in hematopoietic cell transplantation. Clones were read by immunoSEQ multiplex PCR, and TCRdb kept only the in-frame ones, dropping some. This sample carries 60,000 to 75,000 clones, roughly 94% of them seen once, and the ten largest clones take roughly 1.7%. Source material: peripheral blood mononuclear cells. These receptors came from a man in his fifties in good health. Some clones in this sample may be carry-over from other donors' samples.

The genes are TRBV29-1 and TRBJ2-3; 12 bases are shared with TRBD2. The V gene end was trimmed by 7 bases and the J gene end by 3 bases; junction bases not matched to a gene: 8. The germline V gene encodes CDR1 SQVTM and CDR2 ANQGSEA. The CDR3 length is 15 residues. The DNA of the CDR3 is TGCAGCGGGCTCGGACTAGCGGGGAGGACAGATACGCAGTATTTT. This codes for CSGLGLAGRTDTQYF.

This chain joins TRBV6-1 and TRBJ2-4; D is perhaps TRBD1 (6 bases). Germline V gene data show CDR1 as MNHNS and CDR2 as SASEGT. V was shortened by 3 bases and J by 7 bases, with 13 bases between the two germline ends. This CDR3 comprises 14 residues. Here the CDR3 reads CASSEYSRGNIQYF. The CDR3 region has the DNA TGTGCCAGCAGTGAGTACAGTAGGGGGAACATTCAGTACTTC.

A word on this clone: The DNA is omitted, as the CDR3 cannot be located on it reliably, and the CDR3 follows TCRdb's listing. This chain connects TRBV28 to TRBJ1-5. The CDR3 has 16 residues if both end residues are counted. Germline assignment: CDR1 MDHEN and CDR2 SYDVKM. CDR3: CASSFSVLGGNQPQHF.

CDR3 region: CASSPWTGSDTQYF. The CDR3 DNA reads as TGCGCCAGCAGCCCATGGACAGGGTCAGATACGCAGTATTTT. The rearrangement uses TRBV5-1 and TRBJ2-3, with 8 bases identical to TRBD1. The CDR3 loop spans 14 amino acids. V gave up 4 bases and J gave up 4 bases; unmatched junction bases: 5. Germline loops: CDR1 SGHRS, CDR2 YFSETQ.

The chain joins TRBV9 to TRBJ2-1; D gene uncertain. V was clipped by 4 bases and J by 3 bases, with 8 bases between them. Germline values: CDR1 SGDLS, CDR2 YYNGEE. The CDR3 runs 13 residues. The CDR3 reads CASSSENYNEQFF. In DNA form, the CDR3 reads TGTGCCAGCAGCTCCGAGAACTACAATGAGCAGTTCTTC.

This chain uses TRBV4-1 with TRBJ2-7; D gene unclear. CDR1 and CDR2 from the germline V gene are MGHRA and YSYEKL. Trimming took off 0 bases at V and 3 bases at J, with 9 bases between the two ends. The CDR3 sequence is 14 residues long. The CDR3 is CASSQEQTSYEQYF. CDR3 DNA: TGCGCCAGCAGCCAAGAACAGACCAGCTACGAGCAGTACTTC.

V and J are TRBV28 and TRBJ1-5; 8 nucleotides match TRBD1. The germline gives CDR1 MDHEN, CDR2 SYDVKM. The V segment lost 6 bases and the J segment 4 bases; nucleotides outside the gene matches: 8. The CDR3 is 15 residues long. CDR3 amino acids: CASRQDRAVNQPQHF. The CDR3 DNA sequence: TGTGCCAGCAGGCAGGACAGGGCCGTTAATCAGCCCCAGCATTTT.

In this sample, this clone turned up once. The V and J genes are TRBV7-2 and TRBJ1-2; 10 bases fit TRBD1. Germline V gene data show CDR1 as SGHTA and CDR2 as FQGNSA. This CDR3 has 15 residues. V trimming: 4 bases; J trimming: 5 bases; junction bases outside the gene matches: 7. The CDR3 DNA reads as TGTGCCAGCAGCTCCGACAGGGGGCGCTGGTATGGCTACACCTTC. Its protein product is CASSSDRGRWYGYTF.

The genes are TRBV4-2 and TRBJ1-1; D remains ambiguous. The V end lost 1 base, the J end lost 6 bases, and 9 bases lay between the germline ends. Germline CDR1 LGHNA, CDR2 YNFKEQ. CDR3 size: 13 residues. CDR3 sequence (DNA): TGTGCCAGCAGCCAAGTAGAGTTGGCTGAAGCTTTCTTT. Encoded protein: CASSQVELAEAFF.

The genes are TRBV10-3 and TRBJ2-3; TRBD2 matches at 13 bases. The germline V gene has CDR1 ENHRY and CDR2 SYGVKD. The V and J ends lost 2 bases and 0 bases, in that order; junction bases with no gene match: 5. CDR3 length equals 18 residues. CDR3 protein: CAISEGSGLAGSTDTQYF. CDR3 nucleotides: TGTGCCATCAGTGAGGGATCGGGACTAGCGGGGAGCACAGATACGCAGTATTTT.

This clone showed up just a few times. The chain couples TRBV11-2 to TRBJ1-2, with D unclear. V lost 5 bases and J lost 5, with 9 bases in between. The CDR3 has 12 residues. The germline V gene has CDR1 SGHAT and CDR2 FQNNGV. Here the CDR3 reads CASSRELYGYTF. CDR3 bases: TGTGCCAGCAGCCGTGAGCTTTATGGCTACACCTTC.

This chain links TRBV4-2 with TRBJ1-3; D is perhaps TRBD1 (5 bases). The CDR3 contains 16 residues. Germline CDR1 LGHNA, CDR2 YNFKEQ. V lost 1 base and J 4 bases, leaving 14 bases between the germline ends. The CDR3 reads CASSQARAAQGNTIYF. The CDR3 region has the DNA TGTGCCAGCAGCCAAGCCAGGGCTGCGCAAGGAAACACCATATATTTT.

This chain uses TRBV5-1 with TRBJ2-1; 9 bases match TRBD2. The V gene end was trimmed by 0 bases and the J gene end by 8 bases; junction bases not matched to a gene: 9. Looked up from germline, CDR1 is SGHRS and CDR2 is YFSETQ. The CDR3 runs 16 residues. Here the CDR3 DNA reads TGCGCCAGCAGCTTGGGGTTGCGGGGGGGGTCCGATGAGCAGTTCTTC. Its protein product is CASSLGLRGGSDEQFF.

The rearrangement links TRBV19 to TRBJ1-2; the D is unclear. The CDR3 spans 15 residues. Per germline, CDR1 LNHDA and CDR2 SQIVND (reference sequence). V gave up 3 bases and J gave up 4 bases, with 15 bases separating them. As DNA, the CDR3 is TGTGCCAGTAGTATCGATCCAGAAGAGGCCTATGGCTACACCTTC. This codes for CASSIDPEEAYGYTF.

The chain links TRBV2 to TRBJ2-4; TRBD1 might be the D (6 bases). CDR3 length equals 16 residues. Germline V CDR1 and CDR2: SNHLY, FYNNEI. Trimming shortened V by 5 bases and J by 2 bases, and 16 bases separated the two germline ends. CDR3 sequence: CASSPDSFNPKNIQYF. The CDR3 DNA sequence: TGTGCCAGCAGTCCGGACAGCTTTAACCCCAAAAACATTCAGTACTTC.

This rearrangement joins TRBV5-4 to TRBJ2-5; TRBD2 matches at 11 bases. J gave up 4 bases and V 2 bases, and 4 bases lay outside the gene matches. Germline assignment: CDR1 SGHNT and CDR2 YYREEE (reference sequence). This CDR3 has 15 residues. CDR3 sequence (DNA): TGTGCCAGCAGCTTCCTAGCGGGAGGTGGAGAGACCCAGTACTTC. Amino acid sequence: CASSFLAGGGETQYF. Drawing the rest from reference TRBV5-4 and TRBJ2-5, the complete variable domain is ETGVTQSPTHLIKTRGQQVTLRCSSQSGHNTVSWYQQALGQGPQFIFQYYREEENGRGNFPPRFSGLQFPNYSSELNVNALELDDSALYLCASSFLAGGGETQYFGPGTRLLVL.

This clone was seen just once. The genes are TRBV28 and TRBJ1-2; possible D gene TRBD1, 6 bases. The CDR3 has 15 residues. The germline V gene has CDR1 MDHEN and CDR2 SYDVKM. Trimming pared 3 bases from V and 4 bases from J, leaving 15 bases between. CDR3 nucleotide sequence: TGTGCCAGCAGTTTGGAGGTACAGGGCGCCTATGGCTACACCTTC. Protein sequence: CASSLEVQGAYGYTF.

The chain is built from TRBV20-1 and TRBJ2-7; 7 bases map to TRBD2. Germline V gene lookup returns CDR1 DFQATT and CDR2 SNEGSKA (reference sequence). V shed 4 bases and J 6 bases; nucleotides not matched to a gene: 3. The CDR3 runs 11 residues. The CDR3: CSATTSVEQYF. As DNA, the CDR3 is TGCAGTGCTACAACTAGCGTCGAGCAGTACTTC.

The chain uses TRBV11-2 and TRBJ2-4, with TRBD2 identical over 8 bases. CDR1 and CDR2 (germline): SGHAT, FQNNGV. The CDR3 is 18 amino acids. Trimming cost V 3 bases and J 0 bases; bases outside gene matches: 10. Written as DNA, the CDR3 is TGTGCCAGCAGCTTGGGGCGGGCCGGGAGGGGAGCCAAAAACATTCAGTACTTC. Translation: CASSLGRAGRGAKNIQYF.

J is TRBJ2-2 and V is TRBV30; weak D call: TRBD1 (5 bases). V dropped 2 bases and J dropped 0 bases, with 10 bases sitting between them. Germline V CDR1 and CDR2: GTSNPN, SVGIG (reference sequence). CDR3 length equals 15 residues. The DNA of the CDR3 is TGTGCCTGGAGTCTAAGACAGTCGAACACCGGGGAGCTGTTTTTT. Translated: CAWSLRQSNTGELFF.

The rearrangement uses TRBV7-2 and TRBJ2-2; TRBD2 aligns across 7 bases. With V trimmed by 2 bases and J by 1 base, 4 bases remained unmatched. The length of the CDR3 is 16 residues. Germline V gene lookup returns CDR1 SGHTA and CDR2 FQGNSA. The CDR3: CASSLNQRGNTGELFF. For the CDR3, the DNA is TGTGCCAGCAGCTTAAACCAGCGGGGGAACACCGGGGAGCTGTTTTTT.

CDR3 nucleotides: TGTGCCAGCAGTTTACCCACCGGGACGGCCTACGAGCAGTACTTC. Translation: CASSLPTGTAYEQYF. V and J are TRBV28 and TRBJ2-7; perhaps D is TRBD1 or TRBD2 (5 bases each). Trimming removed 2 bases from V and 2 bases from J, with 13 bases in between. In germline, CDR1 is MDHEN, CDR2 SYDVKM. This CDR3 has 15 residues. The complete variable domain, with remaining parts taken from reference TRBV28 and TRBJ2-7, reads DVKVTQSSRYLVKRTGEKVFLECVQDMDHENMFWYRQDPGLGLRLIYFSYDVKMKEKGDIPEGYSVSREKKERFSLILESASTNQTSMYLCASSLPTGTAYEQYFGPGTRLTVT.

V is TRBV6-5 and J is TRBJ1-1; the D is unclear. Germline assignment: CDR1 MNHEY and CDR2 SVGAGI. Between the trimmed V and J ends, which lost 10 bases and 6 bases, there was a span of 21 bases. The CDR3 has 14 amino acids. CDR3 in DNA: TGTGCCACCAATCCCCAGCAGAGTACATCTGAAGCTTTCTTT. This encodes CATNPQQSTSEAFF.

The V and J genes are TRBV30 and TRBJ1-5; 9 bases line up with TRBD1. The junction had 5 bases not matched to a gene; V was cut back by 6 bases and J by 5 bases. The CDR3 is 13 amino acids. Germline lookup yields CDR1 GTSNPN and CDR2 SVGIG (reference sequence). Here the CDR3 reads CACSGQGHQPQHF. In DNA form, the CDR3 reads TGTGCCTGCTCTGGACAGGGGCATCAGCCCCAGCATTTT.

The V gene is TRBV5-4, the J gene TRBJ2-3; D is ambiguous. Germline V lookup: CDR1 SGHNT, CDR2 YYREEE (reference sequence). The CDR3 is made up of 12 amino acids. V was shortened by 4 bases and J by 3 bases, with 6 bases between the two germline ends. The CDR3 region has the DNA TGTGCCAGCAGCCCCGGGACAGATACGCAGTATTTT. Protein product: CASSPGTDTQYF.

The chain employs TRBV7-6 and TRBJ1-5; D is possibly TRBD1 (6 bases). The CDR3 sequence is 15 residues long. The V end lost 5 bases, the J end lost 7 bases, and 18 bases lay between the germline ends. Germline V lookup: CDR1 SGHVS, CDR2 FNYEAQ. DNA for the CDR3: TGTGCCAGCAGCGCGAGATACAGGGTTTCGCAGCCCCAGCATTTT. It specifies CASSARYRVSQPQHF.